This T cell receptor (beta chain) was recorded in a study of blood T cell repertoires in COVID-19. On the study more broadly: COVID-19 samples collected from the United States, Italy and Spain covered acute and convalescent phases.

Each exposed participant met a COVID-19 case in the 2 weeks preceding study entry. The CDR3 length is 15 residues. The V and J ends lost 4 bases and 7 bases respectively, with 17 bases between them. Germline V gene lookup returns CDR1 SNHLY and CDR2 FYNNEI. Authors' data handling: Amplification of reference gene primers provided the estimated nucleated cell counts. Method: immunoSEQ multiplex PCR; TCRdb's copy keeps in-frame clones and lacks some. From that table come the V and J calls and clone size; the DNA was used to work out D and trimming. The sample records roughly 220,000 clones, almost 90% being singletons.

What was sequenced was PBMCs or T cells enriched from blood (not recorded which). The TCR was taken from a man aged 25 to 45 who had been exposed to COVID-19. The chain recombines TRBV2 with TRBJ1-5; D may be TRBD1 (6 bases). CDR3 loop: CASSVVGGLRQPQHF. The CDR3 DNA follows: TGTGCCAGCAGTGTGGTAGGGGGATTGCGACAGCCCCAGCATTTT.